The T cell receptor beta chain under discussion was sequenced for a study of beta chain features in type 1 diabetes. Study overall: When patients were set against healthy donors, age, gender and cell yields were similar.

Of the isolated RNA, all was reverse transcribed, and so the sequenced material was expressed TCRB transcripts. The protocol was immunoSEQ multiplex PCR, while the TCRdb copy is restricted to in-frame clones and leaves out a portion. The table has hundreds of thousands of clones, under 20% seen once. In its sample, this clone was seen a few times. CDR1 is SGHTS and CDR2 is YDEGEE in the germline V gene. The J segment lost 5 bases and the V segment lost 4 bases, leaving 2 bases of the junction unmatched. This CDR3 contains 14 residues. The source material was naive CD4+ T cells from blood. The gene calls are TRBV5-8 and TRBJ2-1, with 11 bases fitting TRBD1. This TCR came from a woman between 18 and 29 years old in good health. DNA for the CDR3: TGTGCCAGCAGCCGGGACAGGGGGAACAATGAGCAGTTCTTC. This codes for CASSRDRGNNEQFF. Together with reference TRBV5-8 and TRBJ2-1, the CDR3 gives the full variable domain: EAGVTQSPTHLIKTRGQQATLRCSPISGHTSVYWYQQALGLGLQFLLWYDEGEERNRGNFPPRFSGRQFPNYSSELNVNALELEDSALYLCASSRDRGNNEQFFGPGTRLTVL.